These T cell receptor beta chains were read from a single sample in a study of T-cell memory formation after mild COVID-19. In TCRdb, the 5' RACE reads were re-called with MiXCR into one record per CDR3 protein. The sample yields 410,000 or so distinct CDR3 sequences, 20% to 30% seen once. The sequenced material came from PBMCs or a T cell subset sorted from them (not recorded which). These receptors were obtained from an adult woman who had mild COVID-19 (a few samples of this study predate the infection). Cell type and time point are not known. Each CDR3 is given with its conserved first and last residue. A D gene is named only where the DNA matches it firmly. Not every row has a clone size; where given, it reads once, few, many or a size class.

>TRBJ2-5|TRBV30|NA|NA
CAWSVGGSLGETQYF
TGTGCCTGGAGTGTGGGAGGAAGCCTTGGGGAGACCCAGTACTTC
>TRBJ1-1|TRBV6-2/TRBV6-3|TRBD1|few
CASGETGKNTEAFF
TGTGCCAGCGGCGAGACAGGGAAGAACACTGAAGCTTTCTTT
>TRBJ1-5|TRBV27|TRBD1|many
CASSLVGAGGQPQHF
TGTGCCAGCAGTTTGGTTGGGGCAGGGGGGCAGCCCCAGCATTTT
>TRBJ1-5|TRBV20-1|NA|NA
CSATGRGGQPQHF
TGCAGTGCCACGGGACGGGGGGGTCAGCCCCAGCATTTT
>TRBJ2-5|TRBV5-1|TRBD1|few
CASSLLTGGMETQYF
TGCGCCAGCAGCTTGTTGACAGGGGGAATGGAGACCCAGTACTTC
>TRBJ2-7|TRBV25-1|TRBD1|many
CASSSHRGLRLEQYF
TGTGCCAGCAGTTCTCACAGGGGGCTCAGACTCGAGCAGTACTTC
>TRBJ1-1|TRBV18|TRBD1|few
CASSPGQAPNTEAFF
TGTGCCAGCTCACCGGGACAGGCGCCGAACACTGAAGCTTTCTTT
>TRBJ2-3|TRBV5-6|NA|few
CASSLARPEGTDTQYF
TGTGCCAGCAGCTTGGCCCGCCCAGAGGGAACAGATACGCAGTATTTT
>TRBJ2-7|TRBV3-1|TRBD2|NA
CASSHGLAEAYEQYF
TGTGCCAGCAGCCACGGACTAGCGGAGGCCTACGAGCAGTACTTC
>TRBJ2-1|TRBV12-3/TRBV12-4|TRBD2|NA
CASRLTSGRTNEQFF
TGTGCCAGCAGACTGACTAGCGGGAGGACCAATGAGCAGTTCTTC
>TRBJ2-3|TRBV6-5|TRBD2|NA
CASSYSGLAGGIDTQYF
TGTGCCAGCAGTTACTCGGGACTAGCGGGGGGAATAGATACGCAGTATTTT
>TRBJ2-3|TRBV7-3|NA|NA
CASSSQGRRTDTQYF
TGTGCCAGCAGCTCTCAGGGGCGGAGGACAGATACGCAGTATTTT
>TRBJ2-7|TRBV7-9|TRBD1|few
CASSTRGQGPLVEQYF
TGTGCCAGCAGCACCCGTGGACAGGGCCCTCTAGTCGAGCAGTACTTC
>TRBJ1-2|TRBV24-1|TRBD1|NA
CATSDLQGYYGYTF
TGTGCCACCAGTGATCTACAGGGGTACTATGGCTACACCTTC
>TRBJ2-5|TRBV12-3/TRBV12-4|NA|NA
CASSWGTEETQYF
TGTGCCAGCAGTTGGGGGACGGAAGAGACCCAGTACTTC
>TRBJ1-1|TRBV6-5|NA|few
CASSYSGRKRNTEAFF
TGTGCCAGCAGTTACTCGGGACGGAAACGGAACACTGAAGCTTTCTTT
>TRBJ1-2|TRBV24-1|NA|few
CATSAQGHGYTF
TGTGCCACCAGTGCACAAGGTCATGGCTACACCTTC
>TRBJ2-2|TRBV7-9|NA|NA
CASSWGATAFTAGELFF
TGTGCCAGCAGCTGGGGGGCGACAGCCTTTACTGCCGGGGAGCTGTTTTTT
>TRBJ2-1|TRBV6-1|TRBD2|NA
CASSEGTGGYNEQFF
TGTGCCAGCAGTGAAGGGACGGGAGGCTACAATGAGCAGTTCTTC
>TRBJ2-1|TRBV5-1|NA|many
CASSSSGQSSYNEQFF
TGCGCCAGCAGCAGTAGCGGACAGAGCTCCTACAATGAGCAGTTCTTC
>TRBJ1-2|TRBV6-6|NA|NA
CASRVDYGYTF
TGTGCCAGCAGGGTAGACTATGGCTACACCTTC
>TRBJ2-1|TRBV12-3/TRBV12-4|TRBD1|NA
CASSHTAQGARYEQFF
TGTGCCAGCAGCCACACGGCACAGGGGGCGCGGTATGAGCAGTTCTTC
>TRBJ1-1|TRBV4-1|NA|NA
CASSQDRMTNTEAFF
TGCGCCAGCAGCCAAGATCGGATGACGAACACTGAAGCTTTCTTT
>TRBJ2-2|TRBV24-1|NA|NA
CATSAPSDRVTGELFF
TGTGCCACCAGTGCCCCGAGCGACAGAGTCACCGGGGAGCTGTTTTTT
>TRBJ2-2|TRBV12-3/TRBV12-4|NA|NA
CALKGGVNTGELFF
TGTGCCCTTAAGGGGGGGGTAAACACCGGGGAGCTGTTTTTT
>TRBJ2-3|TRBV4-2|NA|NA
CASSQDPQPKDTQYF
TGTGCCAGCAGCCAAGACCCTCAGCCGAAAGATACGCAGTATTTT
>TRBJ1-2|TRBV4-3|NA|NA
CASSQEIMGDGYTF
TGCGCCAGCAGCCAAGAGATCATGGGGGATGGCTACACCTTC
>TRBJ1-1|TRBV6-5|NA|NA
CASRGEAGLNTEAFF
TGTGCCAGCAGGGGGGAGGCTGGGCTGAACACTGAAGCTTTCTTT
>TRBJ2-7|TRBV28|TRBD2|NA
CASSSTTSGSLYEQYF
TGTGCCAGCAGTTCCACTACTAGCGGGAGTCTCTACGAGCAGTACTTC
>TRBJ1-2|TRBV29-1|NA|few
CSVTPPEGYTF
TGCAGCGTTACACCCCCCGAGGGCTACACCTTC
>TRBJ1-5|TRBV6-2/TRBV6-3|TRBD1|NA
CASSEDRGLMDNQPQHF
TGTGCCAGCAGCGAGGACAGGGGGCTTATGGACAATCAGCCCCAGCATTTT
>TRBJ1-1|TRBV3-1|NA|few
CASAPTVSMNTEAFF
TGTGCCAGCGCACCGACAGTGAGCATGAACACTGAAGCTTTCTTT
>TRBJ2-7|TRBV12-3/TRBV12-4|TRBD1|NA
CASSSGTGGHEQYF
TGTGCCAGCAGTTCCGGGACAGGGGGCCACGAGCAGTACTTC
>TRBJ2-2|TRBV4-1|NA|many
CASSQVGHGELFF
TGCGCCAGCAGCCAAGTGGGGCACGGGGAGCTGTTTTTT
>TRBJ2-3|TRBV23-1|NA|few
CASSQSCGRGDTQYF
TGCGCCAGCAGTCAATCGTGTGGCAGGGGAGATACGCAGTATTTT
>TRBJ2-7|TRBV25-1|NA|many
CASSEVGVHEQYF
TGTGCCAGCAGTGAAGTTGGGGTCCACGAGCAGTACTTC
>TRBJ2-7|TRBV5-5|NA|few
CASSLVTIGLDWSYEQYF
TGTGCCAGCAGCCTCGTGACCATTGGACTGGATTGGTCCTACGAGCAGTACTTC
>TRBJ2-2|TRBV5-1|TRBD2|NA
CASSQGTSVNTGELFF
TGCGCCAGCAGCCAGGGGACTAGCGTTAACACCGGGGAGCTGTTTTTT
>TRBJ1-1|TRBV29-1|NA|few
CSVENGGQGSAEAFF
TGCAGCGTTGAAAATGGAGGGCAGGGGAGTGCTGAAGCTTTCTTT
>TRBJ1-5|TRBV4-2|NA|few
CASSQEGSGTIQPQHF
TGTGCCAGCAGCCAAGAGGGTTCAGGGACGATTCAGCCCCAGCATTTT
>TRBJ2-2|TRBV7-3|TRBD2|few
CASSAGLAGPNTGELFF
TGTGCCAGCAGCGCTGGACTAGCGGGACCGAACACCGGGGAGCTGTTTTTT
>TRBJ2-1|TRBV24-1|TRBD1|NA
CATQRTGNNEQFF
TGTGCCACTCAGCGGACAGGGAACAATGAGCAGTTCTTC
>TRBJ2-4|TRBV7-3|NA|NA
CASSRNVGMGSLTYF
NA
>TRBJ2-7|TRBV5-1|NA|few
CASSLVQGSGSYEQYF
TGCGCCAGCAGCTTGGTTCAGGGAAGTGGCTCCTACGAGCAGTACTTC
>TRBJ2-1|TRBV12-3/TRBV12-4|TRBD2|few
CASSLGREGRVQFF
TGTGCCAGCAGTTTAGGGCGGGAGGGAAGAGTGCAGTTCTTC
>TRBJ1-1|TRBV29-1|NA|NA
CSGGRAEAFF
TGCAGCGGGGGGAGGGCTGAAGCTTTCTTT
>TRBJ2-7|TRBV15|TRBD2|NA
CATSRAGLAVSYEQYF
TGTGCCACCAGCAGAGCGGGACTAGCGGTCTCCTACGAGCAGTACTTC
>TRBJ1-2|TRBV10-3|NA|NA
CAISERGYGYTF
TGTGCCATCAGTGAAAGGGGCTATGGCTACACCTTC
>TRBJ2-5|TRBV12-3/TRBV12-4|TRBD2|NA
CASSLLAPNVETQYF
TGTGCCAGCAGCCTACTAGCGCCGAACGTGGAGACCCAGTACTTC